The T cell receptor (beta chain) described here comes from a study of T cell repertoires in cytomegalovirus infection. Turning to the study itself: A matching HLA type, together with CMV infection, was signaled by public TCR beta signatures.

TCRdb re-called the reads through MiXCR, storing one row per CDR3 protein. Among around 350,000 distinct CDR3 sequences listed, approximately 18% were seen once. Findings and caveats of the study: Cumulative frequency (of public TCR beta family members) identified carriers of CMV plus the relevant HLA. Dominating the ex vivo response were TCR beta clonotypes that were CMV-specific and HLA-C-restricted.

V gave up 0 bases and J gave up 9 bases; unmatched junction bases: 7. This CDR3 region has 16 residues. The germline gives CDR1 LGHNA, CDR2 YSLEER. This clonotype was detected ten times or more. Its antigen remains unknown. The TCR was taken from a human donor in good health (CMV status not recorded). Some clones in this sample may be carry-over from other donors' samples. Sequenced: PBMCs. V is TRBV4-3 and J is TRBJ2-1; 11 nucleotides align to TRBD2. As DNA, the CDR3 is TGCGCCAGCAGCCAAGATCGTTTAGCGGGAGGGGTTGAGCAGTTCTTC. It is translated as CASSQDRLAGGVEQFF.